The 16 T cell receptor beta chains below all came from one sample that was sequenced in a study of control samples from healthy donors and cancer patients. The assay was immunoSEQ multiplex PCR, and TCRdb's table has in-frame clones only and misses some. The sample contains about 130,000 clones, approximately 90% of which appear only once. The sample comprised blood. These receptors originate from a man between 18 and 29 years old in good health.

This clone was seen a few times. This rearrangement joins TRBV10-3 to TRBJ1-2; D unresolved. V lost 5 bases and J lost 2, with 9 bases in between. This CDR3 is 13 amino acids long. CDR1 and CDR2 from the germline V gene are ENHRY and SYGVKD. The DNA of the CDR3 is TGTGCCATCAGTAAAGAGAAGAACTATGGCTACACCTTC. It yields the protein CAISKEKNYGYTF.

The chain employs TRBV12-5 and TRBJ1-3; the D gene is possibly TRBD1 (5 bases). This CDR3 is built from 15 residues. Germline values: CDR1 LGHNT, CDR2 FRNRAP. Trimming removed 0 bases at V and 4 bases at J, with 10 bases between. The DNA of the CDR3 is TGTGCTAGTGGTTTGGTAAGGGGAGGCGGAAACACCATATATTTT. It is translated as CASGLVRGGGNTIYF.

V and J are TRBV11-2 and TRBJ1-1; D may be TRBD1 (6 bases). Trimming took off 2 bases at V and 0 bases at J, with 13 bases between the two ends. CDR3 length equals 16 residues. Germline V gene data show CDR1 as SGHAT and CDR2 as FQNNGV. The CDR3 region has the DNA TGTGCCAGCAGCTTATCCCCAACAGGGATGAACACTGAAGCTTTCTTT. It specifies CASSLSPTGMNTEAFF.

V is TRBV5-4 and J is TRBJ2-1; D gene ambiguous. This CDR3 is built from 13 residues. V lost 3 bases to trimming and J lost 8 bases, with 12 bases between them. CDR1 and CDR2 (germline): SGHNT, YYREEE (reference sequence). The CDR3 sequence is CASSSGPEDEQFF. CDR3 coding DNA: TGTGCCAGCAGCTCTGGACCCGAAGATGAGCAGTTCTTC.

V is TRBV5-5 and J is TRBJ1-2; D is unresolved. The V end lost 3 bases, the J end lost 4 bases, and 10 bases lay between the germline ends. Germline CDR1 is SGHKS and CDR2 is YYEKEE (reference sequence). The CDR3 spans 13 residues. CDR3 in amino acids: CASSSSDFYGYTF. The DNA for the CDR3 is TGTGCCAGCAGCTCCAGCGACTTCTATGGCTACACCTTC.

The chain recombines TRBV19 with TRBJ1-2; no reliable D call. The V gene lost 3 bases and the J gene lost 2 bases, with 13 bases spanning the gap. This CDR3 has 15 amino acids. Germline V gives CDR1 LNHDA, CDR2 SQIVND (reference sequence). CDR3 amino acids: CASSIGLSGNYGYTF. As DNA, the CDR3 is TGTGCCAGTAGTATCGGCTTAAGTGGGAACTATGGCTACACCTTC.

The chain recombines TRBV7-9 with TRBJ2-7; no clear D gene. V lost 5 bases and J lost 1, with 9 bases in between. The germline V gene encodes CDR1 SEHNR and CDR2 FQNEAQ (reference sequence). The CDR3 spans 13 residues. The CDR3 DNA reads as TGTGCCAGCAGCAAAACAGTGTCCTACGAGCAGTACTTC. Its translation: CASSKTVSYEQYF.

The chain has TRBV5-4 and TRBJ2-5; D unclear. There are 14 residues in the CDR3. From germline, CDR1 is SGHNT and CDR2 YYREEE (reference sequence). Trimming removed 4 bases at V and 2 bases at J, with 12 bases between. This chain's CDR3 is CASSPTELQETQYF. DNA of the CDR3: TGTGCCAGCAGCCCCACGGAACTTCAAGAGACCCAGTACTTC.

The CDR3 here is CASSYQGADYGYTF. The CDR3 region has the DNA TGTGCCAGCAGTTACCAGGGGGCGGACTATGGCTACACCTTC. The chain has TRBV6-5 and TRBJ1-2; 8 nucleotides agree with TRBD1. The CDR3 loop spans 14 amino acids. After removal of 2 bases from V and 3 bases from J, the junction contained 2 bases not matched to a gene. Germline V CDR1 and CDR2: MNHEY, SVGAGI.

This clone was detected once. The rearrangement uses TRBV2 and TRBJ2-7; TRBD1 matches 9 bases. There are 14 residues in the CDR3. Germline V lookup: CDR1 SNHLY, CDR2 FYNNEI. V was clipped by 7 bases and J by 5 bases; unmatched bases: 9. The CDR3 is CASMEPGQGNEQYF. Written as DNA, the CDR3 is TGTGCCAGCATGGAACCGGGACAGGGCAACGAGCAGTACTTC.

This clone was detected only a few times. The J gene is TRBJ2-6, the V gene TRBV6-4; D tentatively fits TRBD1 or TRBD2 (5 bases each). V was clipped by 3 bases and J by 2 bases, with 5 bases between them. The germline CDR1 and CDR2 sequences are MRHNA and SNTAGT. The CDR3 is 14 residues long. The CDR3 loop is CASSEGAGANVLTF. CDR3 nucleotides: TGTGCCAGCAGTGAGGGGGCTGGGGCCAACGTCCTGACTTTC.

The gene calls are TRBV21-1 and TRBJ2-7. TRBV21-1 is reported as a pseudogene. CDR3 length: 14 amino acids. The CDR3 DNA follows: TGTGCCAGCAGCAAAGGGGACGGGCATGGGGAGCAGTACTTC. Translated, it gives CASSKGDGHGEQYF.

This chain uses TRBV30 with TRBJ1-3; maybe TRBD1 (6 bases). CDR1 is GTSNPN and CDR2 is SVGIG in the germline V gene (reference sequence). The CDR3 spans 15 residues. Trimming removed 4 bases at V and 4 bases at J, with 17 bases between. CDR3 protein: CAWMRRQALGNTIYF. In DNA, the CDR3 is TGTGCCTGGATGAGGAGACAGGCTTTGGGAAACACCATATATTTT.

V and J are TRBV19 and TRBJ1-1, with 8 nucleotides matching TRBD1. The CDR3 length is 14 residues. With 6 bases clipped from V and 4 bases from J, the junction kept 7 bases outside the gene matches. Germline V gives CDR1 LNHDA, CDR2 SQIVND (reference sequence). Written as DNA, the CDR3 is TGTGCCAGTAGCCCGGACAGGGTTGGCACTGAAGCTTTCTTT. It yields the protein CASSPDRVGTEAFF.

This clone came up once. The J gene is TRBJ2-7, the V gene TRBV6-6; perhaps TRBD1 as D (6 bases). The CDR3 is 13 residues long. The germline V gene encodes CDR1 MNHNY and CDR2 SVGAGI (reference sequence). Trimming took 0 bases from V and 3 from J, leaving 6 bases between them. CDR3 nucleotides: TGTGCCAGCAGTTACTCCAGGGGCTACGAGCAGTACTTC. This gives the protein CASSYSRGYEQYF.

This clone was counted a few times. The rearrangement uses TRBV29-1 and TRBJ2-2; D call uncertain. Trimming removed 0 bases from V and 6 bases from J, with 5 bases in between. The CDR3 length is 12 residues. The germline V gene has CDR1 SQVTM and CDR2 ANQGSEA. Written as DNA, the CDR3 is TGCAGCGTTGAAGACGGGCCCGGGGAGCTGTTTTTT. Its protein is CSVEDGPGELFF.